Presented here are 12 T cell receptor beta chains from one specimen sequenced in a study of control samples from healthy donors and cancer patients. Profiling relied on immunoSEQ multiplex PCR, and the TCRdb table lists in-frame clones only, not all of them. The sample comprises around 80,000 clones, over 75% of which are singletons, and 20% to 25% rests with the top ten. Sequenced sample: blood. The source is a man in his fifties in good health.

V and J are TRBV3-1 (or the pseudogene TRBV3-2) and TRBJ2-5; no reliable D call. The CDR3 is 15 residues long. Germline lookup yields CDR1 LGHDT and CDR2 YNNKEL (reference sequence). V was cut by 5 bases and J by 5 bases, with 18 bases left in between. The CDR3 spells CASSGPHGNQETQYF. The CDR3 nucleotides are TGTGCCAGCAGCGGCCCTCACGGAAATCAGGAGACCCAGTACTTC.

The rearrangement uses TRBV7-2 and TRBJ1-2; TRBD1 agrees at 8 bases. The J segment lost 4 bases and the V segment lost 0 bases, leaving 7 bases of the junction unmatched. CDR3 length: 16 amino acids. Germline CDR1 reads SGHTA; CDR2 reads FQGNSA. This CDR3 reads CASSLATGALGYGYTF. CDR3 nucleotides: TGTGCCAGCAGCTTAGCGACAGGGGCGTTAGGCTATGGCTACACCTTC.

The V gene is TRBV5-8, the J gene TRBJ1-2; D is perhaps TRBD1 (5 bases). Trimming shortened V by 4 bases and J by 8 bases, and 15 bases separated the two germline ends. In germline, CDR1 is SGHTS, CDR2 YDEGEE. The CDR3 covers 13 residues. The chain's CDR3 is CASSPAGGGGYTF. CDR3 nucleotides: TGTGCCAGCAGCCCGGCCGGGGGGGGAGGCTACACCTTC.

This chain links TRBV6-5 with TRBJ1-5, with D unresolved. CDR1 is MNHEY, CDR2 SVGAGI, per germline. V lost 2 bases to trimming and J lost 0 bases, with 8 bases between them. This CDR3 is 15 amino acids long. In DNA, the CDR3 is TGTGCCAGCAGTTACGCCCAGTATAGCAATCAGCCCCAGCATTTT. Residues: CASSYAQYSNQPQHF.

The gene calls are TRBV3-1 (or the pseudogene TRBV3-2) and TRBJ2-1; 9 bases agree with TRBD2. Germline CDR1 reads LGHDT; CDR2 reads YNNKEL (reference sequence). V trimming: 4 bases; J trimming: 6 bases; junction bases outside the gene matches: 13. The CDR3 extends over 17 amino acids. The CDR3 coding sequence is TGTGCCAGCAGCCCCTCCTTGCGGGAGGGCCCATCCAATGAGCAGTTCTTC. It yields the protein CASSPSLREGPSNEQFF.

V and J are TRBV5-1 and TRBJ2-4; D is possibly TRBD1 or TRBD2 (5 bases each). Between the trimmed V and J ends, which lost 2 bases and 2 bases, there was a span of 14 bases. The CDR3 runs to 16 residues. Germline V gene lookup returns CDR1 SGHRS and CDR2 YFSETQ. In nucleotides, the CDR3 is TGCGCCAGCAGCTTATTGGGGGATACGACCAAAAACATTCAGTACTTC. It codes for CASSLLGDTTKNIQYF.

The chain recombines TRBV7-2 with TRBJ2-2, with 9 positions matching TRBD2. V dropped 6 bases and J dropped 5; count of bases not matched to a gene: 7. This CDR3 spans 15 amino acids. Germline CDR1 SGHTA, CDR2 FQGNSA. The CDR3 DNA reads TGTGCCAGCAGTCATAGCGGGAGCTTTACCGGGGAGCTGTTTTTT. Translated: CASSHSGSFTGELFF.

The V gene is TRBV2, the J gene TRBJ1-2; 7 nucleotides match TRBD1. This CDR3 contains 15 residues. The germline gives CDR1 SNHLY, CDR2 FYNNEI. V was clipped by 6 bases and J by 5 bases; unmatched bases: 12. CDR3 sequence reads: CASSLARTGGYGYTF. Here the CDR3 DNA reads TGTGCCAGCAGCCTAGCCCGGACAGGAGGGTATGGCTACACCTTC.

This chain uses TRBV28 with TRBJ1-2; the D gene is possibly TRBD1 (5 bases). Germline V CDR1 and CDR2: MDHEN, SYDVKM. The CDR3 has 13 residues. The V and J ends lost 6 bases and 5 bases respectively, with 13 bases between them. The CDR3, as DNA: TGTGCCAGCAGACCCCAGGGATCTTATGGCTACACCTTC. This codes for CASRPQGSYGYTF.

J is TRBJ1-1 and V is TRBV2; 12 bases fit TRBD1. V shed 3 bases, J shed 4 bases, and the junction held 3 bases outside the gene matches. Germline loops: CDR1 SNHLY, CDR2 FYNNEI. This CDR3 has 15 amino acids. CDR3 sequence (DNA): TGTGCCAGCAGTGAGGCGGGACAGGGGGCCACTGAAGCTTTCTTT. It codes for CASSEAGQGATEAFF. The variable domain in full, completed from reference TRBV2 and TRBJ1-1, reads EPEVTQTPSHQVTQMGQEVILRCVPISNHLYFYWYRQILGQKVEFLVSFYNNEISEKSEIFDDQFSVERPDGSNFTLKIRSTKLEDSAMYFCASSEAGQGATEAFFGQGTRLTVV.

J is TRBJ1-6 and V is TRBV4-2, with 10 bases identical to TRBD1. The V gene end was trimmed by 3 bases and the J gene end by 10 bases; junction bases not matched to a gene: 3. The CDR3 has 14 residues. From germline, CDR1 is LGHNA and CDR2 YNFKEQ. The CDR3 is CASSHDRGQSPLHF. The CDR3 DNA is TGTGCCAGCAGCCATGACAGGGGGCAATCACCCCTCCACTTT.

This clone was seen once. This sequence joins TRBV4-3 and TRBJ2-3, with 8 bases that match TRBD1. The CDR3 covers 15 residues. J lost 5 bases, V lost 3 bases, and 7 bases had no gene match. Germline lookup yields CDR1 LGHNA and CDR2 YSLEER. CDR3: CASSQDRVGRDTQYF. For the CDR3, the DNA is TGCGCCAGCAGCCAGGACAGGGTGGGGAGAGATACGCAGTATTTT.